This T cell receptor beta chain was obtained from a study of T cell responses to AZD1222 COVID-19 vaccine (dated by TCRdb to the early 2020s). For the study in its entirety: TCR sequencing was performed for about 240 trial participants, of whom about 200 were given two doses of AZD1222 and around 25 were given two doses of MenACWY control vaccine. Trial participants were enrolled by age into subgroups of 18-55, 56-69 and 70-plus years, and roughly 150, 30 and 60 TCR-sequenced participants, respectively, were included in these subgroups.

Sample time point, as interpreted from the label and publication: about 28 days (+/-7) after the second vaccine dose. AZD1222 recipients whose second dose came at about 4 weeks and those whose second dose came at about 12 weeks were combined into one group, since spike-specific TCR depth and breadth did not differ between the two schedules. Vaccinee samples came from UK trials COV001 and COV002, including a single-blind randomized controlled phase 2/3 trial of AZD1222 (ChAdOx1 nCoV-19) in healthy adults. Trial participant PBMC samples were collected at day 0 and day 28 after the second dose for TCRbeta chain sequencing. The CDR3 regions of human TCRbeta chains were analyzed by immunosequencing. For the original study's pipeline: Repertoire TCRs were checked for matches against a reference library of SARS-CoV-2-specific TCRs that had been generated using the MIRA antigen-specificity platform. Breadth was defined as the fraction of unique TCRs that were SARS-CoV-2-associated, and depth was defined as the fraction of total T cells that were SARS-CoV-2-associated. Using the MIRA data, each spike-specific TCR was assigned both to the spike region to which the TCR was reactive and to a CD4 or CD8 class. Log10-transformed breadth and depth values were compared by one-way ANOVA with Sidak's multiple comparisons tests. Not all clones reach the TCRdb copy of this immuneACCESS table, which keeps in-frame sequences only. Checked studies attribute under half of the gap to unresolved V genes and leave the rest unexplained. That table supplies the V and J calls and clone size; D and trimming were determined from the DNA. The table for this sample lists over 130,000 clones; about 90% of them were counted only once. Jointly, the top ten make up around 1.6% of the sample.

About this clone itself: This clone's antigen is unknown. Per-base qualities were not stored, and no clone one base away is much larger.

For this chain, trimming is 6 bases at the V end and 0 bases at the J end, and the number of junction bases without a gene match is 11. Based on the germline V gene, the CDR1 and CDR2 sequences are SGHAT and FQNNGV. From cysteine to phenylalanine, the CDR3 is 18 amino acids long. Only the CDR3 part of the read is kept: 54 bases, read in frame from the first base. Broader findings and caveats from the paper: The 56-69-year group was small, and its depth increase did not reach significance, likely because of low power. Conclusions about previously exposed vaccinees are limited, since just 5 or 6 AZD1222 recipients were seropositive for SARS-CoV-2 at baseline. CD4 TCRs associated with the vaccine covered the entire spike protein, and the dominant responses were in regions 160-218 and 743-854. After two AZD1222 doses, both the breadth and the depth of spike-specific TCRs were significantly higher than at day 0 and than in MenACWY recipients. Reportedly, almost half of the unique spike-specific TCRs recognized epitopes lying outside the regions that are mutated in the B.1.351 and B.1.1.7 variants. Because no samples from the day 14 peak response were available, repertoires could be characterized only after the peak T cell response. Participants were mostly white British and included more females than males, and it was suggested by the authors that clonal diversity may have been underestimated.

Rearrangement joined TRBV11-2 to TRBJ2-6, and 7 junctional nucleotides match TRBD2. This TCR was sampled from an adult who received the AZD1222 COVID-19 vaccine. The sample here was peripheral blood, taken 28 days after the second AZD1222 dose. The sequenced DNA: TGTGCCAGCAGTTCATCATGGGGGGGAACCTCTGGGGCCAACGTCCTGACTTTC. This sequence encodes CASSSSWGGTSGANVLTF.